This T cell receptor (beta chain) was sequenced for a study of CD8 T cells in ankylosing spondylitis. Notes on the study in general: Typical of ankylosing spondylitis blood, it appeared, was a TCR beta motif of roughly eight highly homologous variants.

This clonotype turned up a few times. Its specificity is not known. This CDR3 has 15 amino acids. The germline CDR1 and CDR2 sequences are LNHNV and YYDKDF (reference sequence). V lost 0 bases and J lost 4, with 10 bases in between. TCRdb ran MiXCR on the 5' RACE reads and lists one entry per CDR3 protein. The profile shows roughly 220,000 distinct CDR3 sequences, around 20% of them singletons. The genes are TRBV15 and TRBJ1-5; D remains unclear. The sequence was collected from a male donor with ankylosing spondylitis. The specimen sequenced was blood, either unsorted or a sorted T cell fraction (not recorded which). The CDR3 spells CATSREVDFNQPQHF. CDR3 bases: TGTGCCACCAGCAGAGAAGTGGATTTTAATCAGCCCCAGCATTTT.